These T cell receptor beta chains were read from a single sample in a study of blood T cell repertoires in COVID-19. The assay was immunoSEQ multiplex PCR, and TCRdb's table has in-frame clones only and misses some. The table shows about 330,000 clones, with 89% occurring only once. The sample taken for sequencing was peripheral blood. These receptors all come from a man aged 18 to 29 who had recovered from COVID-19. The conserved cysteine and the conserved F or W are not part of the CDR3 here. D genes are given only for firm matches.

>TRBV18|TRBD1
ASSPDRAEAF
>TRBV28|.
ASSQGSYYGYT
>TRBV10-3|TRBD2
AISEPTSGRFSYNEQF
>TRBV18|TRBD1
ASSPLLQGSGNTIY
>TRBV18|.
ASSLSGTQNTEAF
>TRBV15|TRBD1
ATSRTLGTGSEKLF
>TRBV4-3|TRBD2
ASSQGLAGANEQF
>TRBV27|TRBD2
ASSLWAAGDDTDTQY
>TRBV6-5|.
ASTGSPLNTEAF
>TRBV6-6|.
ASSYFAEGVDF
>TRBV11-2|.
ASSLDSDQPQH
>TRBV3-1/TRBV3-2|TRBD1
ASSERDRRDTEAF
>TRBV2|TRBD2
ASCEGGYNEQF
>TRBV25-1|TRBD2
ASSEYGSRLAGWGEQF
>TRBV2|TRBD2
ASGMYGDYVDTQY
>TRBV4-1|.
ASSQDPVGQVNSPLH
>TRBV18|.
ASSPWEGNTEAF
>TRBV29-1|.
SVHREESYEQY
>TRBV19|.
ASSRAVSYNEQF
>TRBV7-3|.
ASSPRVGGSTDTQY
>TRBV19|.
ASTRDYNEQF
>TRBV4-3|.
ASSQEGTVNEKLF
>TRBV27|.
ASSFNLGLTGEAF
>TRBV29-1|.
SVGGERTSYNEQF
>TRBV5-1|TRBD1
ASSGGGQGGETQY
>TRBV7-3|TRBD2
ASSLLAGPTDTQY
>TRBV27|TRBD2
ASSWGTSGRAGEQF
>TRBV7-9|TRBD1
ASSPDRVGHFYGYT
>TRBV5-5|.
ASSSSPGGAMNTEAF
>TRBV5-1|.
ASSLEPGSSYEQY
>TRBV9|.
ASSATGTPSYEQY
>TRBV10-1|TRBD2
ASSDGTSGRGTDTQY
>TRBV5-1|.
ASRRTALTVPH
>TRBV3-1/TRBV3-2|TRBD1
ASSHSRGLFGTGELF
>TRBV19|TRBD1
ASSPGQGVYEQY
>TRBV11-2|.
ASSFGREVEKLF
>TRBV29-1|.
SVQPGSAVSEQY
>TRBV6-5|TRBD1
ASSYYQGAREKLF
>TRBV4-1|.
ASSQAVQAYEQY
>TRBV4-2|TRBD2
ASSQDGASGTNEQF
>TRBV5-6|.
ASSLSHSNEKLF
>TRBV7-9|.
ASSLRGQNTEAF
>TRBV5-6|.
ASSFDIELSGANVLT
>TRBV5-4|TRBD1
ASSPGQDTEAF
>TRBV4-1|.
ASSRTPQGQGEAF
>TRBV6-5|.
ASSRPGRADTEAF
>TRBV5-1|TRBD1
ASRPQGATDTQY
>TRBV7-9|TRBD1
ASSFPGGGGYT
>TRBV11-3|.
ASSSGGSTDTQY
>TRBV27|.
ASSFRRPGDTDTQY
>TRBV11-1|.
ASSLLGTDTQY
>TRBV18|TRBD1
ASSPPGQGERTYNSPLH
>TRBV5-4|.
ASSLDHGTQY
>TRBV7-3|TRBD2
ASSLGTSGEETQY
>TRBV12-3/TRBV12-4|.
ASSFRVGNEQF
>TRBV2|.
ASSEGATTEAF
>TRBV6-5|TRBD2
ASSILAGGPETQY
>TRBV29-1|TRBD2
SAMGLAGGNEQY
>TRBV7-3|TRBD1
ASSPQGASGSNQPQH
>TRBV5-1|.
ASSLRGGSYNEQF